The clone carrying this T cell receptor (beta chain) was counted at least ten times. As yet, its antigen is unknown. The sample belongs to a study of human T cells and chemical hapten exposure. Overall study results and limits: Donors, who had alopecia, may show an immune response that differs from healthy people's. Large CDR3 similarity clusters arose significantly more often from expanded TCRs than from controls.

TCRdb fed the RACE reads into MiXCR, producing one record per CDR3 protein. The table includes 300,000 to 450,000 distinct CDR3 sequences, roughly 5% detected once. The sample's time point: pre-sensitization, week 0. As to treatment: therapeutic diphenylcyclopropenone sensitization with weekly scalp DPC. The V and J ends lost 0 bases and 5 bases respectively, with 9 bases between them. This CDR3 comprises 14 residues. Germline V gene lookup returns CDR1 LGHNA and CDR2 YNFKEQ. This chain uses TRBV4-2 with TRBJ2-3; D call uncertain. The material sequenced was whole blood, taken in connection with sensitization to the hapten diphenylcyclopropenone (DPC). The sequence was collected from a woman aged 50 to 60 with alopecia areata. Some clones in this sample may be carry-over from other donors' samples. CDR3 loop: CASSQDYGEDTQYF. DNA of the CDR3: TGTGCCAGCAGCCAAGATTATGGGGAAGATACGCAGTATTTT.